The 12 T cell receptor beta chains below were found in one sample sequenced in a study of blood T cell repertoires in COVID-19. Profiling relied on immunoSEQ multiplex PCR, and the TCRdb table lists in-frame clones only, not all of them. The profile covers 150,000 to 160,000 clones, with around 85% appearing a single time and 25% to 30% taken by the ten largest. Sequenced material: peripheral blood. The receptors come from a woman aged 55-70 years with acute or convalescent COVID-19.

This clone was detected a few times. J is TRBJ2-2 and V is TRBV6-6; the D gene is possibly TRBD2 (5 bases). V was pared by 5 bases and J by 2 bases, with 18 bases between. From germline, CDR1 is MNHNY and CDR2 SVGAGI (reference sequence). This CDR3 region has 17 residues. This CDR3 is CASSHYPARGNTGELFF. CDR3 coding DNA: TGTGCCAGCAGTCATTATCCGGCACGGGGTAACACCGGGGAGCTGTTTTTT.

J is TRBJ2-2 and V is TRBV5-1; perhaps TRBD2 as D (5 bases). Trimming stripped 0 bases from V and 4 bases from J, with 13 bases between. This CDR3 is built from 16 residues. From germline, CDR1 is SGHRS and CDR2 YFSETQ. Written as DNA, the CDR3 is TGCGCCAGCAGCTTGGCCGTGACTACTCCCACCGGGGAGCTGTTTTTT. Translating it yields CASSLAVTTPTGELFF.

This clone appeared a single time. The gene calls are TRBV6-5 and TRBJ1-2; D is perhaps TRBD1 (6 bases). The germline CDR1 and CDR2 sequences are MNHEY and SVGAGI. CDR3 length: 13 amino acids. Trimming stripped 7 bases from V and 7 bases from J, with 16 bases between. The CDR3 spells CASIETGWPGYTF. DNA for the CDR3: TGTGCCAGCATAGAGACAGGTTGGCCTGGCTACACCTTC.

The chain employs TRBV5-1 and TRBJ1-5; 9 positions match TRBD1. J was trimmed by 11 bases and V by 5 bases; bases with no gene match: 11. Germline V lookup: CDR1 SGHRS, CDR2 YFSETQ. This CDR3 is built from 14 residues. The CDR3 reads CASSPTGGARSQHF. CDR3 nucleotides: TGCGCCAGCAGTCCAACAGGGGGCGCTCGGTCCCAGCATTTT.

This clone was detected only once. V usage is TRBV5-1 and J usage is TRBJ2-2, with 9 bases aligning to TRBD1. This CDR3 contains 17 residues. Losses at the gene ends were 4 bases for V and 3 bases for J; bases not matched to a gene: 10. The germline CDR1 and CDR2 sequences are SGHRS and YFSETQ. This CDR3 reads CASSLTAGTGYTGELFF. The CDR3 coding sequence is TGCGCCAGCAGCCTCACCGCCGGGACAGGGTACACCGGGGAGCTGTTTTTT.

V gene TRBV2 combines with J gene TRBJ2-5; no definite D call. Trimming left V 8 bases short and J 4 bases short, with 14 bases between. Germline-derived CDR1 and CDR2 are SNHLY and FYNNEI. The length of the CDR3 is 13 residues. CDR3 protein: CASEANEGETQYF. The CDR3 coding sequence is TGTGCCAGCGAGGCCAACGAAGGAGAGACCCAGTACTTC.

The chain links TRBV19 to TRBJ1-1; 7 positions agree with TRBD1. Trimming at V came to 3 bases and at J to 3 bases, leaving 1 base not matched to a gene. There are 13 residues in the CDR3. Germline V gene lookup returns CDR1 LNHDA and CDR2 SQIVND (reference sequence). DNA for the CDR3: TGTGCCAGTAGTATCGACAGGGACACTGAAGCTTTCTTT. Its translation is CASSIDRDTEAFF.

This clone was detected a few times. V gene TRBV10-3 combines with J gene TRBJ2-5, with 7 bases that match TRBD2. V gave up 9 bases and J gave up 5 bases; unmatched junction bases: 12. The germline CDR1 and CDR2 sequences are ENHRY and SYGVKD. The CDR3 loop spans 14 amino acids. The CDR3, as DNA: TGTGCCATGCGCCGCGGGGGAGGTAGGGAGACCCAGTACTTC. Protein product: CAMRRGGGRETQYF.

Here the CDR3 reads CASSLETGRNNEQFF. As DNA, the CDR3 is TGTGCCAGCAGCTTAGAGACAGGGAGGAACAATGAGCAGTTCTTC. The chain has TRBV7-2 and TRBJ2-1; tentatively, D is TRBD1 (7 bases). CDR3 size: 15 residues. CDR1 and CDR2 from the germline V gene are SGHTA and FQGNSA. V was clipped by 1 base and J by 5 bases, with 12 bases between them. The variable domain in full, with the rest retrieved from reference TRBV7-2 and TRBJ2-1, is GAGVSQSPSNKVTEKGKDVELRCDPISGHTALYWYRQSLGQGLEFLIYFQGNSAPDKSGLPSDRFSAERTGGSVSTLTIQRTQQEDSAVYLCASSLETGRNNEQFFGPGTRLTVL.

CDR3 amino acids: CASSFNRQGGTEAFF. The CDR3 region has the DNA TGTGCCAGCAGTTTCAACCGACAGGGAGGCACTGAAGCTTTCTTT. V is TRBV28 and J is TRBJ1-1; 7 positions match TRBD1. This CDR3 region has 15 residues. V lost 3 bases, J lost 4 bases, and 8 bases stayed unmatched. Germline-derived CDR1 and CDR2 are MDHEN and SYDVKM.

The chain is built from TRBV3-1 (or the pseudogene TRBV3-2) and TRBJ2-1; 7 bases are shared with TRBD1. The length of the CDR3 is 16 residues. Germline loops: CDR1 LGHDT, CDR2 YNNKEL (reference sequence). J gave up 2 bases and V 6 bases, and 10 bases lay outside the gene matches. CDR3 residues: CASSRIAGTAYNEQFF. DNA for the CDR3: TGTGCCAGCAGTCGGATAGCCGGGACAGCCTACAATGAGCAGTTCTTC.

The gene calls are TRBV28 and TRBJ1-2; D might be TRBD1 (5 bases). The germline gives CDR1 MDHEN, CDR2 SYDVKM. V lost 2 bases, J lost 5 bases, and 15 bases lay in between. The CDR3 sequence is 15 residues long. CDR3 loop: CASSLKGRSYYGYTF. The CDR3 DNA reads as TGTGCCAGCAGTTTAAAGGGGCGAAGTTATTATGGCTACACCTTC.